This T cell receptor (beta chain) was retrieved from a study of CD8 T cells in Susac syndrome. The authors sequenced TCR beta from blood CD8+ and CD4+ T cells. Healthy donors formed controls matched for age and sex. Through negative isolation, CD4+ and CD8+ T cells were obtained, while TEMRA cells were enriched using FACS. The sample holds one count of this clonotype. 0.5 to 1 ug RNA was reverse transcribed with random hexamers. It was immunoSEQ multiplex PCR that amplified TCR beta CDR3 across 54 Vbeta and 13 Jbeta. One entry per CDR3 protein, called by TCRdb with MiXCR from the immunoSEQ multiplex PCR reads. Of approximately 190,000 distinct CDR3 sequences listed, 80% to 95% were seen once; the top ten hold approximately 0.098%. The material sequenced was CD4+ T cells from PBMCs. This clonotype was sampled from a human donor in good health.

The DNA for the CDR3 is TGTGCCACCAGCAGAGGGGGCTTAGGCAGGTCCTACGAGCAGTACTTC. Translated: CATSRGGLGRSYEQYF. V gene TRBV15 combines with J gene TRBJ2-7; maybe TRBD1 (5 bases). Germline CDR1 LNHNV, CDR2 YYDKDF (reference sequence). Trimming cost V 1 base and J 1 base, with 14 bases left between them. This CDR3 comprises 16 residues.